These 13 T cell receptor beta chains came from one sample sequenced in a study of blood T cell repertoires in COVID-19. TCRdb's table, derived via immunoSEQ multiplex PCR, lists solely in-frame clones and lacks some. The sample includes 200,000 or so clones, 90% of them seen just once. The sample consisted of peripheral blood. Source of these receptors: a young man with COVID-19, enrolled during active disease.

The sample holds one count of this clone. The rearrangement joins TRBV29-1 to TRBJ1-3, with D unresolved. Germline V gene sequence: CDR1 SQVTM, CDR2 ANQGSEA. The V end lost 4 bases, the J end lost 2 bases, and 9 bases lay between the germline ends. This CDR3 is 13 amino acids long. The CDR3 nucleotides are TGCAGCGTTGTGTTGTTCGCTGGAAACACCATATATTTT. The encoded protein is CSVVLFAGNTIYF. Based on the CDR3 plus reference TRBV29-1 and TRBJ1-3, the full variable domain is SAVISQKPSRDICQRGTSLTIQCQVDSQVTMMFWYRQQPGQSLTLIATANQGSEATYESGFVIDKFPISRPNLTFSTLTVSNMSPEDSSIYLCSVVLFAGNTIYFGEGSWLTVV.

This clone was observed at least ten times. The rearrangement uses TRBV6-1 and TRBJ1-1; D is uncertain. CDR3 length: 14 residues. CDR1 is MNHNS, CDR2 SASEGT, per germline. The V gene lost 2 bases and the J gene lost 1 base, with 8 bases spanning the gap. The CDR3 coding sequence is TGTGCCAGCAGTGAATTGAACAGGAACACTGAAGCTTTCTTT. Its translation: CASSELNRNTEAFF.

The rearrangement joins TRBV28 to TRBJ1-1, with 9 bases lining up with TRBD1. Losses at the gene ends were 3 bases for V and 10 bases for J; bases not matched to a gene: 3. This CDR3 spans 12 amino acids. CDR1 MDHEN and CDR2 SYDVKM come from the germline V gene. CDR3 sequence (DNA): TGTGCCAGCAGTTTCGACAGGGGGGGAGCTTTCTTT. Translation gives CASSFDRGGAFF.

This rearrangement joins TRBV7-3 to TRBJ2-7, with TRBD2 identical over 10 bases. CDR1 and CDR2 from the germline V gene are SGHTA and FQGTGA. CDR3 length: 15 amino acids. The ends lost 1 base at V and 5 bases at J; junction bases unmatched: 5. The CDR3 DNA reads as TGTGCCAGCAGCTTAATAGCGGGAGGAGGCCACGAGCAGTACTTC. Its translation: CASSLIAGGGHEQYF.

The chain carries TRBV19 and TRBJ1-4; possibly TRBD1 for D (5 bases). Germline loops: CDR1 LNHDA, CDR2 SQIVND (reference sequence). The CDR3 is 11 amino acids. V was trimmed by 8 bases and J by 13 bases, leaving 14 bases between them. DNA for the CDR3: TGTGCCAGTTTGGCGGACGGGGGACTGTTTTTT. It is translated as CASLADGGLFF. Full variable domain (outside the CDR3, taken from reference TRBV19 and TRBJ1-4): DGGITQSPKYLFRKEGQNVTLSCEQNLNHDAMYWYRQDPGQGLRLIYYSQIVNDFQKGDIAEGYSVSREKKESFPLTVTSAQKNPTAFYLCASLADGGLFFGSGTQLSVL.

V usage is TRBV6-2 or TRBV6-3 and J usage is TRBJ1-5; the D gene is possibly TRBD1 (6 bases). The CDR3 is 15 amino acids. Germline CDR1 is MNHEY and CDR2 is SVGEGT. Trimming cost V 1 base and J 6 bases, with 13 bases left between them. The CDR3 here is CASSYLGGASQPQHF. In DNA, the CDR3 is TGTGCCAGCAGTTACTTGGGGGGGGCTAGTCAGCCCCAGCATTTT.

The V and J genes are TRBV6-1 and TRBJ1-3; weak D call: TRBD1 (5 bases). The V gene lost 1 base and the J gene lost 2 bases, with 18 bases spanning the gap. The CDR3 consists of 18 residues. The germline V gene encodes CDR1 MNHNS and CDR2 SASEGT. Here the CDR3 reads CASSEDGTAAGTGNTIYF. The CDR3 nucleotides are TGTGCCAGCAGTGAAGATGGTACGGCCGCAGGGACTGGAAACACCATATATTTT.

CDR3 amino acids: CASSLGATGGTNYGYTF. As DNA, the CDR3 is TGTGCCAGCAGCTTGGGGGCTACAGGGGGGACGAACTATGGCTACACCTTC. The chain joins TRBV5-6 to TRBJ1-2, with 8 bases lining up with TRBD1. The V segment lost 0 bases and the J segment 2 bases; nucleotides outside the gene matches: 9. The CDR3 totals 17 residues. The germline V gene encodes CDR1 SGHDT and CDR2 YYEEEE. Variable domain in full (rest from reference TRBV5-6 and TRBJ1-2): DAGVTQSPTHLIKTRGQQVTLRCSPKSGHDTVSWYQQALGQGPQFIFQYYEEEERQRGNFPDRFSGHQFPNYSSELNVNALLLGDSALYLCASSLGATGGTNYGYTFGSGTRLTVV.

This clone turned up a few times. This chain connects TRBV19 to TRBJ1-3, with D possibly being TRBD1 (6 bases). Trimming took off 5 bases at V and 4 bases at J, with 12 bases between the two ends. This CDR3 has 14 residues. Looked up from germline, CDR1 is LNHDA and CDR2 is SQIVND (reference sequence). CDR3 residues: CASSPGVEGNTIYF. The CDR3 nucleotides are TGTGCCAGTAGTCCAGGGGTGGAAGGAAACACCATATATTTT.

V is TRBV6-2 or TRBV6-3 and J is TRBJ1-2, with D possibly being TRBD1 (6 bases). The V end was cut by 0 bases, the J end by 3 bases, with 11 bases between. Per the germline V gene, CDR1 is MNHEY and CDR2 is SVGEGT. This CDR3 spans 15 amino acids. CDR3 loop: CASSYSTGRDYGYTF. The DNA of the CDR3 is TGTGCCAGCAGTTACTCGACAGGAAGGGACTATGGCTACACCTTC.

This chain joins TRBV7-3 and TRBJ1-1, with no clear D. This CDR3 spans 14 amino acids. The germline V and J ends were trimmed by 5 bases and 4 bases, with 14 bases remaining between them. Germline CDR1 is SGHTA and CDR2 is FQGTGA. This CDR3 reads CASSPQEVSTEAFF. The CDR3 DNA is TGTGCCAGCAGCCCCCAGGAGGTCAGCACTGAAGCTTTCTTT.

The chain uses TRBV5-1 and TRBJ1-6, with a weak D call TRBD1 (6 bases). The CDR3 is 16 residues long. Between the trimmed V and J ends, which lost 1 base and 7 bases, there was a span of 15 bases. Germline V CDR1 and CDR2: SGHRS, YFSETQ. In DNA, the CDR3 is TGCGCCAGCAGCTTGAGGTCGGCAGGGGACAATTCACCCCTCCACTTT. Amino acids: CASSLRSAGDNSPLHF.

The genes are TRBV25-1 and TRBJ2-3; TRBD2 agrees at 7 bases. The CDR3 loop spans 14 amino acids. V shed 5 bases, J shed 8 bases, and the junction held 10 bases outside the gene matches. Germline V CDR1 and CDR2: MGHDK, SYGVNS. The CDR3 DNA reads TGTGCCAGCAGTAAATGGACTAGTTATGGTACGCAGTATTTT. The encoded protein is CASSKWTSYGTQYF. Filled out from reference TRBV25-1 and TRBJ2-3, the complete variable domain reads EADIYQTPRYLVIGTGKKITLECSQTMGHDKMYWYQQDPGMELHLIHYSYGVNSTEKGDLSSESTVSRIRTEHFPLTLESARPSHTSQYLCASSKWTSYGTQYFGPGTRLTVL.